A single sample is the source of the 24 T cell receptor beta chains below, sequenced in a study of OX40 agonist ivuxolimab in advanced cancers. Data came from immunoSEQ multiplex PCR; TCRdb stores just in-frame clones and leaves some out. This sample carries tens of thousands of clones, around 90% of them seen once, and the ten largest clones take under 5.5%. Source: CD4+ or CD8+ T cells sorted from blood, taken in a trial of the OX40 agonist ivuxolimab. The source of these receptors is an adult with an advanced solid tumor such as melanoma, head and neck, liver or kidney cancer.

Note on this clone: Relative to the germline gene, one junction end is altered; a read error may explain this. The identical CDR3 is also encoded by other nucleotide sequences in the sample. The chain joins TRBV6-1 to TRBJ2-1; 9 bases agree with TRBD2. The CDR3 length is 12 residues. CDR1 and CDR2 (germline): MNHNS, SASEGT. The CDR3 DNA reads TGTGCCAGCAGCGAAGTTTTAGCGGGAGTGTTCTTC. Protein sequence: CASSEVLAGVFF.

The chain combines TRBV18 with TRBJ1-5, with D unclear. V lost 1 base and J 2 bases, leaving 6 bases between the germline ends. The CDR3 loop spans 14 amino acids. Germline V CDR1 and CDR2: KGHSH, LQKENI. Here the CDR3 DNA reads TGTGCCAGCTCACCACGCGAGGGCAATCAGCCCCAGCATTTT. Residues: CASSPREGNQPQHF.

The chain employs TRBV28 and TRBJ2-7; no clear D gene. The V end lost 1 base, the J end lost 1 base, and 2 bases lay between the germline ends. CDR1 MDHEN and CDR2 SYDVKM come from the germline V gene. CDR3 length: 12 residues. The CDR3 sequence: CASSLLSYEQYF. CDR3 DNA sequence: TGTGCCAGCAGTTTATTATCCTACGAGCAGTACTTC.

The chain links TRBV18 to TRBJ1-3; 7 bases match TRBD1. The CDR3 loop spans 17 amino acids. The germline V gene has CDR1 KGHSH and CDR2 LQKENI. The junction had 7 bases not matched to a gene; V was cut back by 2 bases and J by 0 bases. The CDR3 DNA is TGTGCCAGCTCACCAACGGGACAGATCATCTCTGGAAACACCATATATTTT. This translates into CASSPTGQIISGNTIYF.

The chain links TRBV6-1 to TRBJ2-1; D is ambiguous. The CDR3 is made up of 12 amino acids. V lost 6 bases and J lost 9, with 12 bases in between. Germline V gene lookup returns CDR1 MNHNS and CDR2 SASEGT. The CDR3 sequence is CASSGPTREQFF. The CDR3, as DNA: TGTGCCAGCAGCGGACCTACGCGTGAGCAGTTCTTC.

This chain joins TRBV27 and TRBJ2-3; D not certain. The CDR3 is 14 residues long. The germline V and J ends were trimmed by 8 bases and 6 bases, with 18 bases remaining between them. Per germline, CDR1 MNHEY and CDR2 SMNVEV (reference sequence). The DNA for the CDR3 is TGTGCCAGCCGCCGTGCAAATCTAGGGGATACGCAGTATTTT. It specifies CASRRANLGDTQYF.

The table lists this clone with a count of one. The chain employs TRBV18 and TRBJ2-7; perhaps TRBD1 as D (5 bases). The CDR3 length is 15 residues. The V end lost 0 bases, the J end lost 5 bases, and 14 bases lay between the germline ends. Germline assignment: CDR1 KGHSH and CDR2 LQKENI. The CDR3, as DNA: TGTGCCAGCTCACCACCTGGGCAGGGCGTCAACGAGCAGTACTTC. It encodes CASSPPGQGVNEQYF.

This chain links TRBV11-2 with TRBJ1-6; the D is unclear. Germline loops: CDR1 SGHAT, CDR2 FQNNGV. Deletions cut 0 bases from V and 13 bases from J, with 13 bases between. The CDR3 contains 14 residues. The CDR3 nucleotides read TGTGCCAGCAGCTTAGAGCCCGGGCCCCAGCCCCTCCACTTT. It encodes CASSLEPGPQPLHF.

The chain couples TRBV30 to TRBJ1-5; D is undetermined. V lost 2 bases to trimming and J lost 7 bases, with 12 bases between them. This CDR3 region has 13 residues. Germline-derived CDR1 and CDR2 are GTSNPN and SVGIG (reference sequence). The CDR3 nucleotides are TGTGCCTGGAGTCGCGACTCTCGGCAGCCCCAGCATTTT. Its protein is CAWSRDSRQPQHF.

J is TRBJ1-2 and V is TRBV2; D gene unclear. Germline V gives CDR1 SNHLY, CDR2 FYNNEI. V was clipped by 1 base and J by 4 bases, with 10 bases between them. This CDR3 contains 14 residues. The CDR3 reads CASSEVGRSYGYTF. The CDR3 DNA sequence: TGTGCCAGCAGTGAAGTAGGACGGAGCTATGGCTACACCTTC.

By share, this clone ranks as medium-sized. The chain is built from TRBV6-1 and TRBJ2-7; D is unclear. This CDR3 is built from 14 residues. CDR1 and CDR2 from the germline V gene are MNHNS and SASEGT. Deletions cut 1 base from V and 0 bases from J, with 7 bases between. The CDR3 sequence: CASSEGTDSYEQYF. The CDR3 DNA follows: TGTGCCAGCAGTGAAGGAACAGACTCCTACGAGCAGTACTTC.

The rearrangement uses TRBV7-6 and TRBJ2-7, with D perhaps given as TRBD1 or TRBD2 (5 bases each). CDR1 is SGHVS and CDR2 is FNYEAQ in the germline V gene. The CDR3 totals 13 residues. The V and J ends lost 5 bases and 7 bases respectively, with 15 bases between them. In DNA form, the CDR3 reads TGTGCCAGCAGCCGCCGGGGCTTGGGGGAGCAGTACTTC. Its protein product is CASSRRGLGEQYF.

This rearrangement joins TRBV10-2 to TRBJ2-7; 8 nucleotides match TRBD1. V shed 7 bases and J 6 bases; nucleotides not matched to a gene: 11. The germline V gene encodes CDR1 WSHSY and CDR2 SAAADI. The CDR3 totals 14 residues. The CDR3 region is CASTTGGLLSEQYF. Here the CDR3 DNA reads TGCGCCAGCACCACAGGGGGTTTATTAAGCGAGCAGTACTTC.

Only one count was recorded for this clone. The rearrangement links TRBV5-4 to TRBJ1-2; TRBD1 might be the D (6 bases). Germline V lookup: CDR1 SGHNT, CDR2 YYREEE (reference sequence). Trimming stripped 4 bases from V and 2 bases from J, with 12 bases between. CDR3 size: 14 residues. In nucleotides, the CDR3 is TGTGCCAGCAGCACCGACAGGATCAACTATGGCTACACCTTC. It encodes CASSTDRINYGYTF.

This clone was observed once. The chain couples TRBV19 to TRBJ1-1, with 9 positions matching TRBD1. The CDR3 consists of 16 residues. V lost 1 base, J lost 1 base, and 4 bases stayed unmatched. Germline V lookup: CDR1 LNHDA, CDR2 SQIVND (reference sequence). CDR3 bases: TGTGCCAGTAGTATAGGGACAGGGGACGCGAACACTGAAGCTTTCTTT. Protein sequence: CASSIGTGDANTEAFF.

The V gene is TRBV5-6, the J gene TRBJ2-2, with D hard to call. V gave up 0 bases and J gave up 0 bases, with 12 bases separating them. The CDR3 spans 17 residues. Germline CDR1 reads SGHDT; CDR2 reads YYEEEE. CDR3 nucleotides: TGTGCCAGCAGCTTGGTTTCTGGGGTAACGAACACCGGGGAGCTGTTTTTT. Protein sequence: CASSLVSGVTNTGELFF.

The chain is built from TRBV30 and TRBJ2-5; perhaps TRBD2 as D (6 bases). CDR3 length: 14 amino acids. V lost 4 bases and J lost 5, with 17 bases in between. CDR1 is GTSNPN, CDR2 SVGIG, per germline (reference sequence). The CDR3 loop is CAWMGRPPRETQYF. CDR3 sequence (DNA): TGTGCCTGGATGGGGAGGCCCCCCCGGGAGACCCAGTACTTC. The full variable domain, its missing parts supplied by reference TRBV30 and TRBJ2-5, is SQTIHQWPATLVQPVGSPLSLECTVEGTSNPNLYWYRQAAGRGLQLLFYSVGIGQISSEVPQNLSASRPQDRQFILSSKKLLLSDSGFYLCAWMGRPPRETQYFGPGTRLLVL.

The V gene is TRBV5-1, the J gene TRBJ1-1; D not certain. Germline V lookup: CDR1 SGHRS, CDR2 YFSETQ. The V gene lost 0 bases and the J gene lost 0 bases, with 6 bases spanning the gap. CDR3 length: 14 amino acids. CDR3 in amino acids: CASSLDRMNTEAFF. The CDR3, as DNA: TGCGCCAGCAGCTTGGACAGAATGAACACTGAAGCTTTCTTT.

The chain couples TRBV30 to TRBJ1-2, with D possibly matching TRBD1 (6 bases). CDR1 is GTSNPN, CDR2 SVGIG, per germline (reference sequence). The V end lost 5 bases, the J end lost 3 bases, and 10 bases lay between the germline ends. The CDR3 extends over 12 amino acids. Here the CDR3 DNA reads TGTGCCTGGGGCGGGGGGCACTATGGCTACACCTTC. Encoded protein: CAWGGGHYGYTF.

This sequence joins TRBV4-1 and TRBJ2-7; D may be TRBD1 (6 bases). Germline lookup yields CDR1 MGHRA and CDR2 YSYEKL. The CDR3 runs 14 residues. Trimming took 1 base from V and 6 from J, leaving 13 bases between them. CDR3 in amino acids: CASSQGGPGVEQYF. The CDR3 DNA sequence: TGCGCCAGCAGCCAAGGGGGGCCAGGGGTCGAGCAGTACTTC.

The gene calls are TRBV7-9 and TRBJ1-1; a weak D match, TRBD1 (6 bases). Deletions cut 1 base from V and 3 bases from J, with 12 bases between. The CDR3 has 15 residues. Germline V lookup: CDR1 SEHNR, CDR2 FQNEAQ (reference sequence). This CDR3 is CASSLGGGGHTEAFF. The DNA for the CDR3 is TGTGCCAGCAGCTTAGGGGGAGGGGGACACACTGAAGCTTTCTTT. Full variable domain (missing parts from reference TRBV7-9 and TRBJ1-1): DTGVSQNPRHKITKRGQNVTFRCDPISEHNRLYWYRQTLGQGPEFLTYFQNEAQLEKSRLLSDRFSAERPKGSFSTLEIQRTEQGDSAMYLCASSLGGGGHTEAFFGQGTRLTVV.

CDR3 residues: CAWSVGRQDNSPLHF. CDR3 sequence (DNA): TGTGCCTGGAGTGTAGGAAGGCAGGATAATTCACCCCTCCACTTT. V usage is TRBV30 and J usage is TRBJ1-6; no clear D. Germline V CDR1 and CDR2: GTSNPN, SVGIG (reference sequence). The CDR3 has 15 amino acids. With 0 bases removed from V and 5 bases from J, the gap between germline ends came to 11 bases.

The V gene is TRBV11-2, the J gene TRBJ2-7; TRBD1 matches at 8 bases. This CDR3 region has 14 residues. The germline V gene has CDR1 SGHAT and CDR2 FQNNGV. Germline trimming cut 5 bases from V and 1 base from J; bases unmatched to any gene: 4. The CDR3 is CASSVRQGSYEQYF. Here the CDR3 DNA reads TGTGCCAGCAGCGTAAGACAGGGGTCCTACGAGCAGTACTTC. Combining the CDR3 with reference TRBV11-2 and TRBJ2-7 gives the whole variable domain EAGVAQSPRYKIIEKRQSVAFWCNPISGHATLYWYQQILGQGPKLLIQFQNNGVVDDSQLPKDRFSAERLKGVDSTLKIQPAKLEDSAVYLCASSVRQGSYEQYFGPGTRLTVT.

V gene TRBV11-3 combines with J gene TRBJ2-1; possible D gene TRBD2, 6 bases. V lost 5 bases and J lost 6, with 17 bases in between. The length of the CDR3 is 15 residues. Germline V CDR1 and CDR2: SGHNT, YENEEA. The CDR3 here is CASSPSRAGSNEQFF. The CDR3 DNA is TGTGCCAGCAGCCCCTCCAGGGCGGGAAGCAATGAGCAGTTCTTC.